The rows below give T cell receptor beta chains drawn from one sample of a study of T-cell reconstitution after alpha-beta-depleted transplantation in children. TCRdb reprocessed the PCR reads via MiXCR and lists one record per CDR3 protein. This table holds approximately 270,000 distinct CDR3 sequences, roughly a quarter found once. The source was PBMCs, mostly from graft donor cells, collected 360 days after TCRalphabeta/CD19-depleted stem cell transplant. The receptors stem from a female patient aged 2 to 10 who had a stem cell transplant for congenital amegakaryocytic thrombocytopenia, so the T cells may come from the graft donor. The CDR3 runs from the conserved cysteine through the conserved F or W. Each record gives: clone size, V gene, J gene, CDR3 length, D gene, CDR3 DNA, CDR3 protein. D genes are given only for firm matches. Clone size is shown for a subset of rows, as once, few, many or a class of expanded clone.

>many|TRBV3-1|TRBJ2-1|13|NA
TGTGCCAGCAGCCAAGATCTCGCAGATGAGCAGTTCTTC
CASSQDLADEQFF
>NA|TRBV15|TRBJ2-5|12|NA
TGTGCCACCAGCAGAGGGGTAGAGACCCAGTACTTC
CATSRGVETQYF
>many|TRBV5-1|TRBJ2-5|14|NA
TGCGCCAGCAGCTTGGGGCCTGGGAAAGAGACCCAGTACTTC
CASSLGPGKETQYF
>few|TRBV10-3|TRBJ1-3|15|NA
TGTGCCATCAGTGCGAGCTTCTCCTCTGGAAACACCATATATTTT
CAISASFSSGNTIYF
>NA|TRBV20-1|TRBJ2-3|15|TRBD2
TGCAGTGCTATAACTAGCGGGGGGCGGGTAGATACGCAGTATTTT
CSAITSGGRVDTQYF
>NA|TRBV12-3/TRBV12-4|TRBJ1-4|11|NA
TGTGCCAGCAGTTTAATCAGCAAACTGTTTTTT
CASSLISKLFF
>many|TRBV21-1|TRBJ2-1|16|NA
TGTGCCAGCAGCAAGACTCTAGGGAGGTCCTACAATGAGCAGTTCTTC
CASSKTLGRSYNEQFF
>NA|TRBV24-1|TRBJ2-2|16|TRBD1
TGTGCCACCAGTGAGTCGGACAGGGCCAACACCGGGGAGCTGTTTTTT
CATSESDRANTGELFF
>NA|TRBV4-1|TRBJ2-3|19|TRBD2
TGCGCCAGCAGCCAGTACGAGGGGACTAGCGGGATTGGCGCAGATACGCAGTATTTT
CASSQYEGTSGIGADTQYF
>NA|TRBV6-1|TRBJ2-7|14|TRBD1
TGTGCCAGCAGTCAATGGACAGGGGTCCACGAGCAGTACTTC
CASSQWTGVHEQYF
>few|TRBV2|TRBJ2-7|15|TRBD1
TGTGCCAGCAGCCAACCGGGACAGGGAACCTACGAGCAGTACTTC
CASSQPGQGTYEQYF
>NA|TRBV4-3|TRBJ2-1|14|NA
TGCGCCAGCAGCCAAGACCTACCCCAGAATGAGCAGTTCTTC
CASSQDLPQNEQFF